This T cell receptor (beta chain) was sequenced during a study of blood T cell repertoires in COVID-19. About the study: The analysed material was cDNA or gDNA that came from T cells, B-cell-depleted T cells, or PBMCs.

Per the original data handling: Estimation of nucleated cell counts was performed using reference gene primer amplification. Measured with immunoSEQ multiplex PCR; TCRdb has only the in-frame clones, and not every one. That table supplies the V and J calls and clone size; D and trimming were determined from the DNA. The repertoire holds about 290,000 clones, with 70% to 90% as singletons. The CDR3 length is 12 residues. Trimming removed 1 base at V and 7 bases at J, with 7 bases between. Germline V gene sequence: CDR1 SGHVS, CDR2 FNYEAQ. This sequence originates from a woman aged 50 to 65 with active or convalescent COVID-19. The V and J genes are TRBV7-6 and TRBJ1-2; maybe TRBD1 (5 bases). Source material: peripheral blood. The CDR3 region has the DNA TGTGCCAGCAGCTTAGAAGGGGCTGGCTACACCTTC. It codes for CASSLEGAGYTF.